This TCR beta chain is from a study of cytomegalovirus exposure and HLA in healthy donors. The CDR3 is 15 amino acids. The germline V and J ends were trimmed by 0 bases and 4 bases, with 12 bases remaining between them. Germline CDR1 and CDR2: MGHRA and YSYEKL. In regard to this clone: The antigen remains undetermined.

With 60 Vbeta and 13 Jbeta primers, the PCR was carried out. Method: immunoSEQ multiplex PCR; TCRdb's copy keeps in-frame clones and lacks some. The sample lists a few hundred thousand clones; 85% to 90% were seen once. General study points: One variant, a missense change in DCLRE1C, was linked in a later analysis to TCR beta V- and J-gene trimming. A previous analysis found most TCR beta V segments productive roughly 87% or roughly 30% of the time.

The TCR was taken from a woman aged 18-29 years in good health and CMV-seronegative. The chain is built from TRBV4-1 and TRBJ2-5, with a tentative D call TRBD1 (5 bases). The source material was PBMCs. In DNA form, the CDR3 reads TGCGCCAGCAGCCAAGATGGAGACAGAGGAGAGACCCAGTACTTC. Protein product: CASSQDGDRGETQYF.